A single sample gave rise to the 4 T cell receptor beta chains below, sequenced in a study of blood T cells in healthy people across ages (dated by TCRdb to the mid-2010s). The method behind the library was 5' RACE. Sequencing was performed on an Illumina HiSeq 2500. A second PCR of about 7 to 12 cycles was run with a J-beta primer mix and a sample-barcoded 5' primer. TCRdb trimmed public reads at Q25 via fastp, called clones via MiXCR and kept in-frame beta chains. Rows with a matching CDR3 protein are joined into one entry that keeps the most common DNA and genes. The sample records about a million distinct CDR3 sequences, approximately 50% of which are singletons. The ten largest clones add up to 20% to 25% of the sample. Sequencing was done on a sample of blood. The receptor source for this set is a woman in her sixties in good health.

The rearrangement joins TRBV7-3 to TRBJ1-2; D perhaps matches TRBD1 (6 bases). Germline-derived CDR1 and CDR2 are SGHTA and FQGTGA. Trimming took 5 bases from V and 6 from J, leaving 19 bases between them. The CDR3 runs to 15 residues. CDR3 region: CASSPNRGAIDGYTF. Written as DNA, the CDR3 is TGTGCCAGCAGCCCGAATCGGGGGGCGATCGATGGCTACACCTTC. The variable domain in full, completed from reference TRBV7-3 and TRBJ1-2, reads GAGVSQTPSNKVTEKGKYVELRCDPISGHTALYWYRQSLGQGPEFLIYFQGTGAADDSGLPNDRFFAVRPEGSVSTLKIQRTERGDSAVYLCASSPNRGAIDGYTFGSGTRLTVV.

The V and J genes are TRBV7-3 and TRBJ2-2; TRBD2 matches at 14 bases. The germline gives CDR1 SGHTA, CDR2 FQGTGA. V lost 0 bases, J lost 3 bases, and 12 bases stayed unmatched. The CDR3 has 21 amino acids. In DNA form, the CDR3 reads TGTGCCAGCAGCTTAACGTTCTGGCGACTAGCGGGAGGGCGGGACACCGGGGAGCTGTTTTTT. It codes for CASSLTFWRLAGGRDTGELFF.

This rearrangement joins TRBV2 to TRBJ2-6; D is undetermined. Trimming took 0 bases from V and 4 from J, leaving 10 bases between them. The CDR3 is 16 residues long. Germline V CDR1 and CDR2: SNHLY, FYNNEI. Written as DNA, the CDR3 is TGTGCCAGCAGTGAAGCGCTGCAATCCGGGGCCAACGTCCTGACTTTC. It codes for CASSEALQSGANVLTF.

With regard to this clonotype: At one end, the junction sequence differs from germline, possibly due to a read error. V gene TRBV10-3 combines with J gene TRBJ2-7, with 10 bases fitting TRBD2. The CDR3 spans 16 residues. Germline CDR1 ENHRY, CDR2 SYGVKD. Here the CDR3 DNA reads TGTGTCATCAGTCCAACCGGGACTAGCGTCTCCTACGAGCAGTACTTC. Translation gives CVISPTGTSVSYEQYF.